This T cell receptor (beta chain) was identified during a study of regulatory T cells in long-lasting Graves disease. Overall study findings and caveats: Persistent patients had a count of shared public clonotypes (approximately 2,700) that exceeded that of new patients (around 960). Authors noted too few samples as a limitation.

CDR3 regions were amplified by Arm-PCR using iRepertoire HTBI primers to build TCR beta libraries. MiXCR, run by TCRdb on the multiplex PCR reads, gives a single entry per CDR3 protein. The table includes about half a million distinct CDR3 sequences, about 20% detected once. As for this clonotype: Its antigen remains unidentified.

The V and J ends lost 7 bases and 0 bases respectively, with 15 bases between them. The CDR3 is made up of 15 amino acids. CDR1 is MDHEN, CDR2 SYDVKM, per germline. As to time point: persistent/refractory GD, antithyroid drugs over 5 years with positive TRAb. Making the TCR library involved RNA that had been extracted from PBMCs. As a group, patients came from one endocrinology department in Xi'an, China. Around 9.9 milliliters of peripheral blood went into EDTA tubes. The sequencing here drew on peripheral blood mononuclear cells (PBMCs), taken when the disease was refractory, from a patient treated with antithyroid drugs. This clonotype originated in a female donor with Graves disease. J is TRBJ1-1 and V is TRBV28; TRBD1 might be the D (6 bases). The CDR3 protein is CASTPGGRVNTEAFF. The CDR3 region has the DNA TGTGCCAGCACCCCCGGGGGGCGGGTGAACACTGAAGCTTTCTTT.